This T cell receptor beta chain was found in a study of T cells in Graves' hyperthyroidism and ophthalmopathy. Germline loops: CDR1 LGHNA, CDR2 YSLEER. The CDR3 totals 15 residues. Trimming stripped 4 bases from V and 7 bases from J, with 17 bases between. The TCR beta CDR3 regions underwent amplification using RNA transcripts as the source. Researchers ran a first-round RT-PCR on the TCR CDR3 using the HTBI primer set. TCRdb reprocessed the multiplex PCR reads with MiXCR, giving one entry per CDR3 protein. The sample shows 300,000 to 350,000 distinct CDR3 sequences, 14% of them seen only once. In its sample, this clonotype was seen a few times.

Sequenced material: blood. This TCR was sampled from a young woman with Graves' hyperthyroidism. The chain combines TRBV4-3 with TRBJ2-1, with D possibly TRBD2 on 6 matching bases. The CDR3 region is CASSPYLERVNEQFF. Here the CDR3 DNA reads TGCGCCAGCAGCCCCTATTTGGAGCGGGTTAATGAGCAGTTCTTC.